This TCR beta chain was obtained from a study of blood T cell repertoires in COVID-19. Study at large: Acute-phase and convalescent COVID-19 samples originated in the United States, Italy and Spain.

Sequenced by immunoSEQ multiplex PCR; TCRdb stores in-frame clones only, minus some. The sample includes hundreds of thousands of clones, around 88% of them seen just once. Germline assignment: CDR1 GTSNPN and CDR2 SVGIG (reference sequence). This CDR3 contains 17 residues. The V gene end was trimmed by 6 bases and the J gene end by 10 bases; junction bases not matched to a gene: 19. Participants' reported clinical history set cohort assignment. This clone was seen just once. This sequence originates from a woman aged 40-49 years with acute COVID-19. The sequencing sample was made of PBMCs or T cells enriched from blood (not recorded which). The chain has TRBV30 and TRBJ1-6; 9 nucleotides line up with TRBD1. The CDR3 loop is CACKRERPGQGRSPLHF. The CDR3 DNA reads as TGTGCCTGCAAGCGAGAACGTCCGGGACAGGGACGGTCACCCCTCCACTTT.